Below, one T cell receptor (beta chain) is given with its context. Its specificity is not known. This sample stems from a study of T cell responses to AZD1222 COVID-19 vaccine. Regarding the study as a whole: Donors in the cohort were predominantly white British and more often female, and clonal diversity was possibly underestimated. The study reported that nearly half of spike-specific TCRs target unmutated variant regions.

The protocol was immunoSEQ multiplex PCR, while the TCRdb copy is restricted to in-frame clones and leaves out a portion. The sample shows fewer than 110,000 clones, around 87% of them seen only once. It was second doses at about 4 or about 12 weeks that were pooled. V lost 9 bases to trimming and J lost 6 bases, with 12 bases between them. There are 11 residues in the CDR3. CDR1 is MNHEY and CDR2 is SMNVEV in the germline V gene (reference sequence). The TCR sequence derives from an adult who received the AZD1222 COVID-19 vaccine. The specimen was peripheral blood, collected 28 days after the second AZD1222 dose. This chain joins TRBV27 and TRBJ2-7; D remains unclear. CDR3 nucleotides: TGTGCCAGTGGTGGGATTGCCGAGCAGTACTTC. Protein sequence: CASGGIAEQYF.